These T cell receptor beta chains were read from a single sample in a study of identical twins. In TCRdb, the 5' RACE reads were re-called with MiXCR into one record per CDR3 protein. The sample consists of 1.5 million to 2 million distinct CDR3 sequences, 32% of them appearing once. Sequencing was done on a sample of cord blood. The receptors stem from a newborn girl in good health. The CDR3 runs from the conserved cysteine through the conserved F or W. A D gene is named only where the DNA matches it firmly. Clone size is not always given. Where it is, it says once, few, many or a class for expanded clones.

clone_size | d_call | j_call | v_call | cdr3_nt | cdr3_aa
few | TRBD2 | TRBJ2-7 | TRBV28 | TGTGCCAGCAGTGCAGGACTAGCGGGAGGCTTCGACGAGCAGTACTTC | CASSAGLAGGFDEQYF
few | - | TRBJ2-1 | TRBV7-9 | TGTGCCAGCAGCTTAGCGTTGGAGGTGAATGAGCAGTTCTTC | CASSLALEVNEQFF
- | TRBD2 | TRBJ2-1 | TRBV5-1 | TGCGCCAGCAGTCCGACCGGGACTAGCAGGCAGTTCTTC | CASSPTGTSRQFF
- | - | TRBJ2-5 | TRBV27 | TGTGCCAGCAGTCGGAACACCTTGGAGGAGACCCAGTACTTC | CASSRNTLEETQYF
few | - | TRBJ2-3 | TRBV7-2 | TGTGCCAGCAGCTACCCCAACTCTAGAAGTACGCAGTATTTT | CASSYPNSRSTQYF
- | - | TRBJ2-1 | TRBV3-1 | TGTGCCAGCAGCCAAGGACTACCTATCTACAATGAGCAGTTCTTC | CASSQGLPIYNEQFF
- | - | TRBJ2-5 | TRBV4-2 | TGTGCCGGCAGCCCCGACTATGCCACACAAGAGACCCAGTACTTC | CAGSPDYATQETQYF
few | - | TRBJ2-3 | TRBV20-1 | TGCAGTGCTAGAGATGTGGGGGATCTGATTATCACAGACACGCAGTATTTT | CSARDVGDLIITDTQYF
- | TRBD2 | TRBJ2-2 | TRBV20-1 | TGCAGTGCAGAGGGGCTCGGGACTATGAACACCGGGGAGCTGTTTTTT | CSAEGLGTMNTGELFF
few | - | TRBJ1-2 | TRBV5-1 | TGCGCCAGCAGCCCGTTAGACCTAGGAGGCTACACCTTC | CASSPLDLGGYTF
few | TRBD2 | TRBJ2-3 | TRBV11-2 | TGTGCCAGCAGCCCGACTAGCGTCACAGATACGCAGTATTTT | CASSPTSVTDTQYF
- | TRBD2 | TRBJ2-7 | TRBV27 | TGTGCCAGCAGTGCAGTGGGACTAGCGGGCTACGAGCAGTACTTC | CASSAVGLAGYEQYF
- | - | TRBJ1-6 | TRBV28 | TGTGCCAGCAGTTCTACGGTTCTTTCCCCTAATTCACCCCTCCACTTT | CASSSTVLSPNSPLHF
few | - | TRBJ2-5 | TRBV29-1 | TGCAGCGTTGTGAGGGGGGGGTTGGAGACCCAGTACTTC | CSVVRGGLETQYF
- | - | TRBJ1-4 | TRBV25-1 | TGTGCCAGCAGTGAACCCACAGTCCCAACTAATGAAAAACTGTTTTTT | CASSEPTVPTNEKLFF